This T cell receptor (beta chain) was found in a study of blood T cell repertoires in COVID-19. Background on the study: The United States, Italy and Spain supplied acute and convalescent COVID-19 samples. From T cells, B-cell-depleted T cells, or PBMCs came the material, which was cDNA or gDNA.

Original processing methods: Nucleated cell counts were estimated from reference gene primer amplification. The assay was immunoSEQ multiplex PCR, and TCRdb's table has in-frame clones only and misses some. V, J and clone size derive from that table, while D and trimming were established from the DNA sequence. The table includes about 260,000 clones, around 82% detected once. V shed 6 bases and J 7 bases; nucleotides not matched to a gene: 8. CDR3 length: 15 amino acids. Germline V CDR1 and CDR2: MDHEN, SYDVKM. The V call is TRBV28, the J call TRBJ1-4; TRBD1 matches 10 bases. The source material was peripheral blood. The clonotype originates from a woman aged 45-65 years who had recovered from COVID-19. The CDR3 nucleotides are TGTGCCAGCAGAATCGGGGGGACAGGGGTTGAAAAACTGTTTTTT. Translated: CASRIGGTGVEKLFF.